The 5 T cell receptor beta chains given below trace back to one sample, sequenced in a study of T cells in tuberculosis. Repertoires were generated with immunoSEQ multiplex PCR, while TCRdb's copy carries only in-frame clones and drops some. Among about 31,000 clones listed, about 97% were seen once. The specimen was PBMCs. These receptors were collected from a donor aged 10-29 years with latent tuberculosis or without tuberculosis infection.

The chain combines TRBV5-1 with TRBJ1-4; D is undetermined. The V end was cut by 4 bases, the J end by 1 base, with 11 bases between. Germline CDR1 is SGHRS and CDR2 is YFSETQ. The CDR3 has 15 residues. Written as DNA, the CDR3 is TGCGCCAGCAGCCCGGCCGGGATAACTAATGAAAAACTGTTTTTT. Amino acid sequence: CASSPAGITNEKLFF.

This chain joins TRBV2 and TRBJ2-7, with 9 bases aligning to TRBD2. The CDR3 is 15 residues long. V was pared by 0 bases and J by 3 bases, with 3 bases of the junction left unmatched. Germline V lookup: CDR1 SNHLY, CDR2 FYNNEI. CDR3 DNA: TGTGCCAGCAGTGAAGCTCCAGCGGGAGGCTACGAGCAGTACTTC. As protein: CASSEAPAGGYEQYF.

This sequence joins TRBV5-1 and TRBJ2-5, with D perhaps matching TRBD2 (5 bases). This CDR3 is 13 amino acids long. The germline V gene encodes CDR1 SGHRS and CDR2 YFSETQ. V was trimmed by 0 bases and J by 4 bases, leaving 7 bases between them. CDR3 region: CASSLGAGETQYF. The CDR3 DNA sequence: TGCGCCAGCAGCTTGGGGGCGGGAGAGACCCAGTACTTC.

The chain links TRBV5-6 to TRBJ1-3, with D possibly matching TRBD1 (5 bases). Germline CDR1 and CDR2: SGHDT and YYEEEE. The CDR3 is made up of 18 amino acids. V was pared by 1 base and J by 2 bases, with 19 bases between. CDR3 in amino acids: CASSLRGVSGGTGNTIYF. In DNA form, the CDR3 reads TGTGCCAGCAGCTTGCGTGGCGTGTCGGGGGGGACTGGAAACACCATATATTTT.

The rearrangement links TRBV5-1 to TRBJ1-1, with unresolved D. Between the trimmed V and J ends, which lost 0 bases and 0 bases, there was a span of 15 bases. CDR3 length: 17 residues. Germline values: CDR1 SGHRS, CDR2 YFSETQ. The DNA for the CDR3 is TGCGCCAGCAGCTTGGGTGTGGTTGAGGGCATGAACACTGAAGCTTTCTTT. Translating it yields CASSLGVVEGMNTEAFF.